The 5 T cell receptor beta chains in this list originate from one sample, sequenced in a study of blood T cell repertoires in COVID-19. Produced via immunoSEQ multiplex PCR; TCRdb's table is partial and in-frame only. The table lists fewer than 400,000 clones, around 90% of them singletons. Sequenced: peripheral blood. These receptors all come from a woman in her thirties with COVID-19, enrolled during active disease.

The genes are TRBV27 and TRBJ1-5; D unresolved. This CDR3 spans 15 amino acids. Germline V gives CDR1 MNHEY, CDR2 SMNVEV (reference sequence). With 6 bases removed from V and 0 bases from J, the gap between germline ends came to 12 bases. DNA for the CDR3: TGTGCCAGCAGCAGCGACGGGGTTAGCAATCAGCCCCAGCATTTT. Residues: CASSSDGVSNQPQHF.

Worth noting for this clone: The final CDR3 position lacks the conserved phenylalanine or tryptophan, pointing to a likely read error. The DNA is omitted, as the CDR3 cannot be located on it reliably, and the CDR3 follows TCRdb's listing. The chain is built from TRBV11-2 and TRBJ2-2; TRBD2 is the table's D call, not checked against the DNA. A total of 15 residues make up the CDR3, ends included. Per germline, CDR1 SGHAT and CDR2 FQNNGV. The CDR3 protein is CASSLSLAGTSGTFV.

Concerning this clone itself: The sample holds other DNA sequences that translate to the same CDR3. The chain joins TRBV5-1 to TRBJ2-5, with D maybe TRBD2 (6 bases). V was clipped by 2 bases and J by 5 bases, with 10 bases between them. The germline CDR1 and CDR2 sequences are SGHRS and YFSETQ. This CDR3 contains 13 residues. CDR3: CASSFGGEETQYF. CDR3 sequence (DNA): TGCGCCAGCAGCTTCGGGGGAGAGGAGACCCAGTACTTC.

The V and J genes are TRBV29-1 and TRBJ1-3; possibly TRBD1 for D (6 bases). V lost 4 bases and J lost 5, with 15 bases in between. This CDR3 region has 14 residues. Germline V CDR1 and CDR2: SQVTM, ANQGSEA. CDR3 region: CSVAPVRGRNTIYF. As DNA, the CDR3 is TGCAGCGTTGCCCCTGTCAGGGGTAGAAACACCATATATTTT.

The CDR3 coding sequence is TGTGCCTTAAGGACAGGGGGTTTCGATGGCTACACCTTC. Translating it yields CALRTGGFDGYTF. The chain recombines TRBV12-3 or TRBV12-4 with TRBJ1-2; 10 bases line up with TRBD1. V shed 11 bases and J 6 bases; nucleotides not matched to a gene: 9. CDR3 size: 13 residues.